This TCR beta chain was observed in a study of cytomegalovirus exposure and HLA in healthy donors. Findings and caveats of the study: Clonal expansion, a later analysis showed, was greater in HLA-associated TCR beta chains than in equally common others. Later analysis identified about 17,000 TCR beta sequences associated with HLA alleles, using a false discovery rate threshold of 0.05. Trimming of TCR beta V- and J-genes showed a link, identified in a later analysis, to a missense DCLRE1C variant.

The CDR3 spans 16 residues. Per germline, CDR1 MRHNA and CDR2 SNTAGT. This clone appeared a single time. Its target is unknown. Germline and junction disagree at one end, which may indicate a read error. The PCR ran on 60 Vbeta and 13 Jbeta primers. Using immunoSEQ multiplex PCR, the repertoire was profiled, and TCRdb retains in-frame clones only, with some absent. The profile shows 130,000 or so clones, over 75% of them singletons. Sequencing input: PBMCs. V and J are TRBV6-4 and TRBJ2-6, with TRBD2 matching 7 bases. The origin of this receptor is a man aged 18 to 29 in good health and CMV-seropositive. Here the CDR3 reads CASSDKGGTGANGLTF. The CDR3 DNA reads TGTGCCAGCAGTGATAAGGGAGGGACTGGGGCCAACGGCCTGACTTTC.